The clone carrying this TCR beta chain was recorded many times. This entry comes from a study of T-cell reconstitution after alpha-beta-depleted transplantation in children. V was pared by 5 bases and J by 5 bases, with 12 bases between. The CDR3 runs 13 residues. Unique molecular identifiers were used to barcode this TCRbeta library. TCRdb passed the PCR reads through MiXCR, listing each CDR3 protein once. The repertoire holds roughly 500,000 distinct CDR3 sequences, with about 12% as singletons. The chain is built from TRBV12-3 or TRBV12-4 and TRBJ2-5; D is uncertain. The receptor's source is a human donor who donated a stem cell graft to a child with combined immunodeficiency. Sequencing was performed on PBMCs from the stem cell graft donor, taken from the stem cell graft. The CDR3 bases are TGTGCCAGCAGTCTCCGGTCTCGGGAGACCCAGTACTTC. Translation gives CASSLRSRETQYF.